The rows below give T cell receptor beta chains drawn from one sample of a study of T cell repertoires in cytomegalovirus infection. One entry per CDR3 protein, called by TCRdb with MiXCR from the reads. The repertoire holds hundreds of thousands of distinct CDR3 sequences, about 39% seen once, with around two fifths in the top ten. These receptors' targets are unknown. Specimen: cultured PBMCs, collected from culture after CMV antigen stimulation. The source of these receptors is a human donor in good health (CMV status not recorded). Some clones in this sample may be carry-over from other donors' samples. The CDR3 runs from the conserved cysteine through the conserved F or W. Fields, in order: J gene, D gene, V gene, clone size, CDR3 DNA, CDR3 protein. D genes are given only for firm matches. Clone sizes are given selectively: once, few, many, or a class where the clone is expanded.

j_call: TRBJ2-1
d_call: TRBD2
v_call: TRBV6-2/TRBV6-3
clone_size: few
cdr3_nt: TGTGCCAGCAGTTACTTCGGGGCGGGAGCGCTCTACAATGAGCAGTTCTTC
cdr3_aa: CASSYFGAGALYNEQFF

j_call: TRBJ2-1
d_call: -
v_call: TRBV4-2
clone_size: -
cdr3_nt: TGTGCCAGCAGCCAATCAGTGATTTCCTACAATGAGCAGTTCTTC
cdr3_aa: CASSQSVISYNEQFF

j_call: TRBJ2-4
d_call: TRBD2
v_call: TRBV4-2
clone_size: few
cdr3_nt: TGTGCCAGCAGCCAAGCCCCGGTAGCGGGAGCTATCCGGGGCAAAAACATTCAGTACTTC
cdr3_aa: CASSQAPVAGAIRGKNIQYF

j_call: TRBJ2-4
d_call: TRBD1
v_call: TRBV7-2
clone_size: few
cdr3_nt: TGTGCCAGCAGCTTTAGGACTCGGACAGGTTGGGCCAAAAACATTCAGTACTTC
cdr3_aa: CASSFRTRTGWAKNIQYF

j_call: TRBJ2-2
d_call: TRBD2
v_call: TRBV5-1
clone_size: -
cdr3_nt: TGCGCCAGCAGCTTTAGCGGGGGGCACACCGGGGAGCTGTTTTTT
cdr3_aa: CASSFSGGHTGELFF

j_call: TRBJ2-7
d_call: -
v_call: TRBV7-2
clone_size: -
cdr3_nt: TGTGCCAGCAGCTCAGACAGGAGTAGCGGTAGCTCCTACGAGCAGTACTTC
cdr3_aa: CASSSDRSSGSSYEQYF

j_call: TRBJ1-2
d_call: -
v_call: TRBV7-2
clone_size: -
cdr3_nt: TGTGCCAGCAGCTTATATATGAGGGGCTACACCTTC
cdr3_aa: CASSLYMRGYTF

j_call: TRBJ2-5
d_call: TRBD1
v_call: TRBV6-1
clone_size: -
cdr3_nt: TGTGCCAGCAGTCCGCTACGACAGGGGGCAGGGGAGACCCAGTACTTC
cdr3_aa: CASSPLRQGAGETQYF

j_call: TRBJ2-3
d_call: TRBD2
v_call: TRBV28
clone_size: few
cdr3_nt: TGTGCCAGCATTCCAGCGGGGGGCCCAGATACGCAGTATTTT
cdr3_aa: CASIPAGGPDTQYF

j_call: TRBJ2-3
d_call: TRBD2
v_call: TRBV7-2
clone_size: -
cdr3_nt: TGTGCCAGCAGCGTAGAGAGGTCGAGCGGGGGCACAGATACGCAGTATTTT
cdr3_aa: CASSVERSSGGTDTQYF

j_call: TRBJ2-2
d_call: -
v_call: TRBV12-3/TRBV12-4
clone_size: -
cdr3_nt: TGTGCCAGCAGTTTCGGGACGGGATGGAGCGGGGAGCTGTTTTTT
cdr3_aa: CASSFGTGWSGELFF

j_call: TRBJ2-1
d_call: -
v_call: TRBV11-2
clone_size: -
cdr3_nt: TGTGCCAGCAGCCCTCAACCAGACGGGCCTCCCGTAACCTACAATGAGCAGTTCTTC
cdr3_aa: CASSPQPDGPPVTYNEQFF

j_call: TRBJ2-1
d_call: TRBD1
v_call: TRBV7-9
clone_size: few
cdr3_nt: TGTGCCAGCAGCAAACGGACAGGAGCCTACAATGAGCAGTTCTTC
cdr3_aa: CASSKRTGAYNEQFF

j_call: TRBJ2-2
d_call: -
v_call: TRBV7-3
clone_size: -
cdr3_nt: TGTGCCAGCAGCCCCTCGCTGGGGGGGCACCGGGAGCTGTTTTTT
cdr3_aa: CASSPSLGGHRELFF

j_call: TRBJ2-7
d_call: TRBD1
v_call: TRBV18
clone_size: -
cdr3_nt: TGTGCCAGCTCACCTAAAAACAAAGGGGTGAAAGGACAGGGAATCTACGAGCAGTACTTC
cdr3_aa: CASSPKNKGVKGQGIYEQYF

j_call: TRBJ1-1
d_call: TRBD1
v_call: TRBV7-8
clone_size: few
cdr3_nt: TGTGCCAGCAGCACCGAGACAGGGGCCTACACTGAAGCTTTCTTT
cdr3_aa: CASSTETGAYTEAFF

j_call: TRBJ2-1
d_call: -
v_call: TRBV7-9
clone_size: many
cdr3_nt: TGTGCCAGCAGCCAGGCCGGGCTCAATGAGCAGTTCTTC
cdr3_aa: CASSQAGLNEQFF

j_call: TRBJ2-7
d_call: -
v_call: TRBV7-2
clone_size: few
cdr3_nt: TGTGCCAGCAGCTTAGGACCGCGGAACTACGAGCAGTACTTC
cdr3_aa: CASSLGPRNYEQYF

j_call: TRBJ2-3
d_call: -
v_call: TRBV7-7
clone_size: -
cdr3_nt: TGTGCCAGCAGCTTAACAGGGACGCGCGGAGATACGCAGTATTTT
cdr3_aa: CASSLTGTRGDTQYF

j_call: TRBJ1-1
d_call: -
v_call: TRBV7-2
clone_size: -
cdr3_nt: TGTGCCAGCAGCTTGCGTGGGGGGTTAGCTTTCTTT
cdr3_aa: CASSLRGGLAFF

j_call: TRBJ2-7
d_call: -
v_call: TRBV20-1
clone_size: -
cdr3_nt: TGCAGTGCTAGAGAACCTAGCTCGATCTACGAGCAGTACTTC
cdr3_aa: CSAREPSSIYEQYF

j_call: TRBJ2-1
d_call: -
v_call: TRBV15
clone_size: -
cdr3_nt: TGTGCCACCAGCACAAGGGAGGCCTACAATGAGCAGTTCTTC
cdr3_aa: CATSTREAYNEQFF

j_call: TRBJ2-3
d_call: -
v_call: TRBV7-2
clone_size: many
cdr3_nt: TGTGCCAGCAGCCGTCTTGGAGGTACCACAGATACGCAGTATTTT
cdr3_aa: CASSRLGGTTDTQYF

j_call: TRBJ2-3
d_call: -
v_call: TRBV4-1
clone_size: -
cdr3_nt: TGTGCCAGCAGCCAGGGAAAGGGTAGCACAGATACGCAGTATTTT
cdr3_aa: CASSQGKGSTDTQYF

j_call: TRBJ2-1
d_call: -
v_call: TRBV19
clone_size: -
cdr3_nt: TGTGCCAGTAGTATACTAGCGAGAACCTACAATGAGCAGTTCTTC
cdr3_aa: CASSILARTYNEQFF

j_call: TRBJ2-5
d_call: TRBD2
v_call: TRBV7-2
clone_size: -
cdr3_nt: TGTGCCAGCAGCTTAGTAAGGCTAGCGGGAGTGGAGACCCAGTACTTC
cdr3_aa: CASSLVRLAGVETQYF

j_call: TRBJ2-3
d_call: -
v_call: TRBV6-1
clone_size: -
cdr3_nt: TGTGCCAGCATGCAAAGAAAGGGGGGCACAGATACGCAGTATTTT
cdr3_aa: CASMQRKGGTDTQYF

j_call: TRBJ1-4
d_call: -
v_call: TRBV19
clone_size: once
cdr3_nt: TGTGCCAGTAGTACCGGGACATACGCAACTAATGAAAAACTGTTTTTT
cdr3_aa: CASSTGTYATNEKLFF

j_call: TRBJ2-5
d_call: -
v_call: TRBV19
clone_size: few
cdr3_nt: TGTGCCAGTAGTATATATCCGGGGGCCGAAGAGACCCAGTACTTC
cdr3_aa: CASSIYPGAEETQYF

j_call: TRBJ1-4
d_call: -
v_call: TRBV4-3
clone_size: -
cdr3_nt: TGCGCCAGCAGCCAAGATACGAGGAGAACTGGTGAAAAACTGTTTTTT
cdr3_aa: CASSQDTRRTGEKLFF

j_call: TRBJ2-7
d_call: -
v_call: TRBV28
clone_size: -
cdr3_nt: TGTGCCAGCGTAGCAGTGGACACGGCCTACGAGCAGTACTTC
cdr3_aa: CASVAVDTAYEQYF

j_call: TRBJ1-2
d_call: TRBD1
v_call: TRBV12-3/TRBV12-4
clone_size: -
cdr3_nt: TGTGCCAGCAGCCTACCGGGACAGAGGACGTTGGGTTATGGCTACACCTTC
cdr3_aa: CASSLPGQRTLGYGYTF

j_call: TRBJ2-5
d_call: -
v_call: TRBV25-1
clone_size: -
cdr3_nt: TGTGCCAGCAGTGAGTGTTTTACAGCACAAGAGACCCAGTACTTC
cdr3_aa: CASSECFTAQETQYF

j_call: TRBJ2-7
d_call: -
v_call: TRBV20-1
clone_size: -
cdr3_nt: TGCAGTGCTAGAGATCCGACGCAGGGGGGATACGAGCAGTACTTC
cdr3_aa: CSARDPTQGGYEQYF

j_call: TRBJ2-3
d_call: -
v_call: TRBV20-1
clone_size: -
cdr3_nt: TGCAGTGCTCAGCCTCCTTCGCGGCCCCGACCAGATACGCAGTATTTT
cdr3_aa: CSAQPPSRPRPDTQYF

j_call: TRBJ2-2
d_call: -
v_call: TRBV7-2
clone_size: many
cdr3_nt: TGTGCCAGCAGCCCGCTACTGAATACCGGGGAGCTGTTTTTT
cdr3_aa: CASSPLLNTGELFF

j_call: TRBJ2-7
d_call: -
v_call: TRBV7-4
clone_size: -
cdr3_nt: TGTGCCAGCAGCCCCCGGGGGCTGAGCTCCTACGAGCAGTACTTC
cdr3_aa: CASSPRGLSSYEQYF

j_call: TRBJ2-2
d_call: TRBD2
v_call: TRBV28
clone_size: -
cdr3_nt: TGTGCCACCTGGCGGGAGACCACCGGGGAGCTGTTTTTT
cdr3_aa: CATWRETTGELFF

j_call: TRBJ2-7
d_call: TRBD1
v_call: TRBV7-9
clone_size: -
cdr3_nt: TGTGCCAGCAGCCCTCAGCCCACCGACAGGGGGAACTACGAGCAGTACTTC
cdr3_aa: CASSPQPTDRGNYEQYF